The 21 T cell receptor beta chains listed next were all sequenced from one sample in a study of early stage breast cancer tumors. The assay was immunoSEQ multiplex PCR, and TCRdb's table has in-frame clones only and misses some. Of around 31,000 clones listed, over 70% are singletons. The sequencing sample was made of blood. Every receptor here comes from a person aged 40 to 49 with breast cancer.

The chain joins TRBV30 to TRBJ1-3; 7 nucleotides match TRBD1. The CDR3 covers 11 residues. The ends lost 4 bases at V and 7 bases at J; junction bases unmatched: 1. Germline CDR1 reads GTSNPN; CDR2 reads SVGIG (reference sequence). The CDR3 coding sequence is TGTGCCTGGACGACAGGGAACACCATATATTTT. It yields the protein CAWTTGNTIYF.

The chain couples TRBV5-1 to TRBJ2-2; 13 nucleotides match TRBD2. V dropped 4 bases and J dropped 2; count of bases not matched to a gene: 5. The CDR3 contains 17 residues. Germline V gene sequence: CDR1 SGHRS, CDR2 YFSETQ. The CDR3 here is CASSPWTSGGNTGELFF. The DNA of the CDR3 is TGCGCCAGCAGCCCCTGGACTAGCGGGGGCAACACCGGGGAGCTGTTTTTT. Based on the CDR3 plus reference TRBV5-1 and TRBJ2-2, the full variable domain is KAGVTQTPRYLIKTRGQQVTLSCSPISGHRSVSWYQQTPGQGLQFLFEYFSETQRNKGNFPGRFSGRQFSNSRSEMNVSTLELGDSALYLCASSPWTSGGNTGELFFGEGSRLTVL.

The chain uses TRBV29-1 and TRBJ1-3, with D possibly being TRBD1 (5 bases). CDR1 and CDR2 (germline): SQVTM, ANQGSEA. V was clipped by 7 bases and J by 4 bases, with 17 bases between them. This CDR3 has 14 amino acids. For the CDR3, the DNA is TGCAGCGCCGGACTGGGGGAGCGGGGAAACACCATATATTTT. Its protein is CSAGLGERGNTIYF.

The gene calls are TRBV7-7 and TRBJ2-3; D gene ambiguous. The germline CDR1 and CDR2 sequences are SSHAT and FNYEAQ (reference sequence). V lost 2 bases, J lost 2 bases, and 5 bases lay in between. The length of the CDR3 is 13 residues. Here the CDR3 reads CASSLFATDTQYF. DNA of the CDR3: TGTGCCAGCAGCTTATTCGCCACAGATACGCAGTATTTT.

Within the sample, this clone is medium-sized (0.01 to 0.1%). The CDR3 region is CASSTSGGVDTQYF. The CDR3 DNA reads TGTGCCAGTAGTACTTCAGGGGGAGTAGATACGCAGTATTTT. The chain is built from TRBV19 and TRBJ2-3; 7 bases align to TRBD1. CDR3 length equals 14 residues. The germline gives CDR1 LNHDA, CDR2 SQIVND (reference sequence). The ends lost 4 bases at V and 5 bases at J; junction bases unmatched: 6. The whole variable domain, filled in from reference TRBV19 and TRBJ2-3, reads DGGITQSPKYLFRKEGQNVTLSCEQNLNHDAMYWYRQDPGQGLRLIYYSQIVNDFQKGDIAEGYSVSREKKESFPLTVTSAQKNPTAFYLCASSTSGGVDTQYFGPGTRLTVL.

The V and J genes are TRBV18 and TRBJ2-7, with 7 bases aligning to TRBD1. Germline V lookup: CDR1 KGHSH, CDR2 LQKENI. CDR3 length: 15 residues. The J segment lost 7 bases and the V segment lost 3 bases, leaving 12 bases of the junction unmatched. CDR3 in amino acids: CASSPRQGLHTEQYF. CDR3 bases: TGTGCCAGCTCACCGAGACAGGGCCTACATACGGAGCAGTACTTC.

This chain uses TRBV7-9 with TRBJ2-1; perhaps TRBD2 as D (5 bases). Germline V gives CDR1 SEHNR, CDR2 FQNEAQ (reference sequence). The CDR3 is 15 amino acids. V was clipped by 5 bases and J by 4 bases, with 15 bases between them. The CDR3 protein is CASSTSNGDYNEQFF. Written as DNA, the CDR3 is TGTGCCAGCAGCACCTCAAACGGGGATTACAATGAGCAGTTCTTC.

This chain uses TRBV2 with TRBJ2-5; TRBD2 matches at 10 bases. Trimming took 6 bases from V and 7 from J; bases not matched to a gene: 11. This CDR3 has 15 amino acids. The germline V gene has CDR1 SNHLY and CDR2 FYNNEI. The CDR3 DNA reads as TGTGCCAGCAGCCCAGCGGGAGGGCCTGGTGTGACCCAGTACTTC. It yields the protein CASSPAGGPGVTQYF.

This chain uses TRBV11-2 with TRBJ2-5; D not resolved. V lost 5 bases to trimming and J lost 2 bases, with 9 bases between them. Looked up from germline, CDR1 is SGHAT and CDR2 is FQNNGV. The CDR3 runs 13 residues. Here the CDR3 reads CASSLTLQETQYF. In DNA, the CDR3 is TGTGCCAGCAGCCTTACGTTACAAGAGACCCAGTACTTC.

The chain recombines TRBV2 with TRBJ2-7; tentatively, D is TRBD1 or TRBD2 (5 bases each). Germline CDR1 is SNHLY and CDR2 is FYNNEI. The germline V and J ends were trimmed by 10 bases and 7 bases, with 14 bases remaining between them. This CDR3 comprises 11 residues. In DNA, the CDR3 is TGTGCCACCGAGGGACGGGGAGAGCAGTACTTC. Translated: CATEGRGEQYF.

The chain employs TRBV6-5 and TRBJ2-3, with 8 bases identical to TRBD1. The V segment lost 0 bases and the J segment 3 bases; nucleotides outside the gene matches: 2. The length of the CDR3 is 15 residues. CDR1 and CDR2 (germline): MNHEY, SVGAGI. This CDR3 reads CASSYSGQGTDTQYF. The DNA of the CDR3 is TGTGCCAGCAGTTACTCAGGACAGGGAACAGATACGCAGTATTTT.

This clone was found once. V gene TRBV11-2 combines with J gene TRBJ2-5; possibly TRBD1 or TRBD2 for D (5 bases each). Deletions cut 5 bases from V and 5 bases from J, with 12 bases between. This CDR3 contains 13 residues. Germline-derived CDR1 and CDR2 are SGHAT and FQNNGV. In DNA form, the CDR3 reads TGTGCCAGCAGCGGGACCAGCGTCGAGACCCAGTACTTC. It translates to CASSGTSVETQYF.

CDR3 protein: CATQEHSNQPQHF. The CDR3 nucleotides are TGTGCCACACAGGAGCATAGCAATCAGCCCCAGCATTTT. V gene TRBV6-1 combines with J gene TRBJ1-5; a weak D match, TRBD1 (5 bases). Germline V gene lookup returns CDR1 MNHNS and CDR2 SASEGT. The V end lost 10 bases, the J end lost 0 bases, and 10 bases lay between the germline ends. The CDR3 length is 13 residues.

This clone was observed a handful of times. The chain recombines TRBV10-3 with TRBJ1-5; no clear D. Trimming left V 0 bases short and J 7 bases short, with 10 bases between. The CDR3 covers 14 residues. Germline V CDR1 and CDR2: ENHRY, SYGVKD. The CDR3 region is CAISESSRWQPQHF. The CDR3, as DNA: TGTGCCATCAGTGAGTCGAGTCGATGGCAGCCCCAGCATTTT.

The J gene is TRBJ2-2, the V gene TRBV18; D is unclear. Germline CDR1 KGHSH, CDR2 LQKENI. The CDR3 has 14 residues. The ends were cut back, 2 bases at V and 0 bases at J, with 4 bases in the middle. CDR3 protein: CASSPIANTGELFF. The CDR3 bases are TGTGCCAGCTCACCAATCGCGAACACCGGGGAGCTGTTTTTT.

The chain links TRBV25-1 to TRBJ2-1; D is unclear. The CDR3 runs to 13 residues. V was cut by 1 base and J by 2 bases, with 3 bases left in between. The germline gives CDR1 MGHDK, CDR2 SYGVNS. The CDR3 sequence is CASSESAYNEQFF. The CDR3 coding sequence is TGTGCCAGCAGTGAATCCGCCTACAATGAGCAGTTCTTC.

The chain links TRBV29-1 to TRBJ1-1; no firm D call. This CDR3 is built from 12 residues. Trimming left V 4 bases short and J 10 bases short, with 16 bases between. Germline-derived CDR1 and CDR2 are SQVTM and ANQGSEA. The CDR3 coding sequence is TGCAGCGTTGTTCATTCGGGTTTTCGAGCTTTCTTT. This translates into CSVVHSGFRAFF.

This chain links TRBV5-6 with TRBJ2-2; possibly TRBD1 for D (5 bases). Trimming took off 0 bases at V and 6 bases at J, with 18 bases between the two ends. Germline V gene data show CDR1 as SGHDT and CDR2 as YYEEEE. The CDR3 is 17 residues long. The CDR3 DNA reads as TGTGCCAGCAGCTTGGGGGGCCCGCTAGGATTTCCCGGGGAGCTGTTTTTT. It is translated as CASSLGGPLGFPGELFF.

V usage is TRBV4-1 and J usage is TRBJ2-1; no definite D call. Trimming stripped 0 bases from V and 0 bases from J, with 9 bases between. The V gene's germline CDR1 is MGHRA and CDR2 YSYEKL. The CDR3 contains 16 residues. This CDR3 reads CASSQEGPSSYNEQFF. CDR3 DNA sequence: TGCGCCAGCAGCCAAGAAGGGCCGAGCTCCTACAATGAGCAGTTCTTC.

The chain has TRBV7-9 and TRBJ2-1; D gene ambiguous. The CDR3 has 13 residues. Trimming removed 2 bases from V and 8 bases from J, with 10 bases in between. Germline V gene lookup returns CDR1 SEHNR and CDR2 FQNEAQ (reference sequence). CDR3 amino acids: CASSLMSVDEQFF. In DNA, the CDR3 is TGTGCCAGCAGCTTAATGTCAGTGGATGAGCAGTTCTTC.

The chain couples TRBV29-1 to TRBJ2-3, with a tentative D call TRBD2 (5 bases). This CDR3 contains 13 residues. Germline assignment: CDR1 SQVTM and CDR2 ANQGSEA. V was trimmed by 3 bases and J by 5 bases, leaving 12 bases between them. The CDR3 DNA sequence: TGCAGCGTTGACGCGGGCGCAGTAGATACGCAGTATTTT. This codes for CSVDAGAVDTQYF.